These 23 T cell receptor beta chains share one sample of origin, sequenced in a study of T cell clonality in common variable immunodeficiency. Profiling relied on immunoSEQ multiplex PCR, and the TCRdb table lists in-frame clones only, not all of them. This record lists over 35,000 clones, none seen once only, and the top ten clones contain approximately 9.4%. Sequencing input: peripheral blood mononuclear cells. The receptor set was obtained from a person aged 18-70 years in good health.

Many counts were recorded for this clone. The germline gene is not matched at one end of the junction; a read error may be the cause. The read finishes 3 residues shy of the CDR3 end, and the germline J gene is used to complete it. Other nucleotide sequences in the sample specify the same CDR3. The rearrangement joins TRBV29-1 to TRBJ1-3, with D possibly matching TRBD1 (6 bases). Looked up from germline, CDR1 is SQVTM and CDR2 is ANQGSEA. This CDR3 has 11 amino acids. CDR3 amino acids: CGGTSGNTIYF. Partial CDR3 DNA: TGCGGCGGGACATCTGGAAACACG.

This clone was seen a handful of times. The observed sequence ends 3 residues before the CDR3 terminus, with the missing tail filled in from the germline J gene. The V gene is TRBV30, the J gene TRBJ1-2, with D hard to call. Germline V lookup: CDR1 GTSNPN, CDR2 SVGIG (reference sequence). This CDR3 spans 14 amino acids. The covered CDR3 bases are TGTGCCTCAACTCTAGCGGGAGTATCAGATACC. The encoded protein is CASTLAGVSDT. The whole CDR3 region reads CASTLAGVSDTYTF.

The sample holds many counts of this clone. The read halts 3 residues ahead of the CDR3 end, with the missing end drawn from the germline J gene. The genes are TRBV4-1 and TRBJ2-3; the match to TRBD2 covers 8 bases. CDR3 size: 16 residues. CDR1 MGHRA and CDR2 YSYEKL come from the germline V gene. V lost 1 base and J lost 1; bases outside the gene matches: 4. The CDR3 reads CASSQARSGGTDTQYF. Incomplete CDR3 DNA: TGCGCCAGCAGCCAAGCACGTAGCGGGGGCACAGATACG.

This clone was detected ten times or more. CDR3 DNA, as far as it was read: TGCGCCAGCAGCCCCGGGACTAGCGGGAGTGTTCAGGGGGAGACC. Amino acid sequence: CASSPGTSGSVQGET. The full CDR3 is CASSPGTSGSVQGETQYF. The V gene is TRBV5-1, the J gene TRBJ2-5; 14 bases map to TRBD2. The CDR3 is cut off 3 residues early in the read; its end comes from the germline J gene. V was pared by 4 bases and J by 5 bases, with 13 bases of the junction left unmatched. Per the germline V gene, CDR1 is SGHRS and CDR2 is YFSETQ. The CDR3 covers 18 residues.

This clone has only a few counts. CDR3: CASSVNYPTALQTGNTIYF. The part of the CDR3 DNA that was read is TGCGCCAGCAGTGTCAACTATCCGACAGCGCTTCAGACTGGAAACACC. The chain carries TRBV5-1 and TRBJ1-3, with D possibly matching TRBD1 (5 bases). With the read ending 3 residues before the CDR3 end, the germline J gene is used to fill in that end. CDR3 length equals 19 residues. Germline lookup yields CDR1 SGHRS and CDR2 YFSETQ. Trimming cost V 5 bases and J 2 bases, with 26 bases left between them.

This clone was counted ten times or more. The read comes to an end 3 residues before the CDR3 does, leaving the germline J gene to fill in the end. The chain couples TRBV5-6 to TRBJ2-1; 7 nucleotides match TRBD1. V shed 4 bases, J shed 6 bases, and the junction held 4 bases outside the gene matches. The CDR3 spans 13 residues. Germline assignment: CDR1 SGHDT and CDR2 YYEEEE. CDR3 residues: CASSPHRGNEQFF. The DNA read from the CDR3 is TGTGCCAGCAGCCCTCACAGGGGCAATGAG.

This clone has at least ten counts. The read falls 3 residues short of the CDR3 end, and the missing part is taken from the germline J gene. The rearrangement uses TRBV7-8 and TRBJ2-1; the match to TRBD2 covers 8 bases. J gave up 0 bases and V 1 base, and 5 bases lay outside the gene matches. The CDR3 spans 17 residues. Germline V gene data show CDR1 as SGHVS and CDR2 as FQNEAQ. CDR3 loop: CASSLVPGGSSYNEQFF. The DNA read from the CDR3 is TGTGCCAGCAGCTTAGTACCGGGGGGGAGCTCCTACAATGAG. Complete variable domain (other parts from reference TRBV7-8 and TRBJ2-1): GAGVSQSPRYKVAKRGQDVALRCDPISGHVSLFWYQQALGQGPEFLTYFQNEAQLDKSGLPSDRFFAERPEGSVSTLKIQRTQQEDSAVYLCASSLVPGGSSYNEQFFGPGTRLTVL.

This clone was detected ten times or more. The DNA ends 3 residues before the CDR3 does, and the rest of the CDR3 is filled in from the germline J gene. The chain links TRBV5-5 to TRBJ2-1; the match to TRBD2 covers 10 bases. CDR3 length: 14 amino acids. Per the germline V gene, CDR1 is SGHKS and CDR2 is YYEKEE (reference sequence). Unmatched junction bases numbered 4, after V lost 1 base and J lost 9 bases. The CDR3 sequence is CASSLLLAGSEQFF. The sequenced CDR3 bases are TGTGCCAGCAGCTTGTTACTAGCGGGGTCTGAG.

This clone was recorded many times. The read halts 3 residues ahead of the CDR3 end, with the missing end drawn from the germline J gene. The chain links TRBV20-1 to TRBJ1-5; a possible D gene is TRBD1 (5 bases). The germline V gene has CDR1 DFQATT and CDR2 SNEGSKA (reference sequence). The CDR3 has 14 residues. The germline V and J ends were trimmed by 4 bases and 7 bases, with 17 bases remaining between them. CDR3 bases read: TGCAGTGCTAAGAGGGCAGGGAAGGGCCAGCCC. It encodes CSAKRAGKGQP. The CDR3 in its entirety is CSAKRAGKGQPQHF.

On this clone: This may come from a read error, since a much larger clone is one base off. From the germline J gene comes the end of the CDR3, since the read stops 3 residues before it. The V gene is TRBV6-1, the J gene TRBJ1-6; a weak D match, TRBD1 (5 bases). Per germline, CDR1 MNHNS and CDR2 SASEGT. V gave up 4 bases and J gave up 9 bases, with 13 bases separating them. This CDR3 has 14 residues. Here the CDR3 reads CASSAGAVISPLHF. Partial CDR3 DNA: TGTGCCAGCAGTGCTGGGGCAGTGATTTCACCC.

In its sample, this clone was seen many times. The read stops 3 residues short of the end of the CDR3; the missing end is completed from the germline J gene. The chain couples TRBV11-3 to TRBJ2-7; D remains ambiguous. This CDR3 region has 12 residues. V lost 0 bases and J lost 5, with 5 bases in between. CDR1 SGHNT and CDR2 YENEEA come from the germline V gene. This CDR3 is CASSLDLNEQYF. The covered CDR3 bases are TGTGCCAGCAGCTTAGATTTAAACGAG.

Concerning this clone: The read gets to within 3 residues of the CDR3 end, and the germline J gene fills in the rest. The chain carries TRBV7-8 and TRBJ1-5; 11 nucleotides line up with TRBD1. Losses at the gene ends were 3 bases for V and 3 bases for J; bases not matched to a gene: 1. Germline V gene sequence: CDR1 SGHVS, CDR2 FQNEAQ. CDR3 length equals 15 residues. The DNA read from the CDR3 is TGTGCCAGCAGCTTCGGACAGGGGGCCAATCAGCCC. It encodes CASSFGQGANQP. The complete CDR3 sequence is CASSFGQGANQPQHF.

This clone was recorded at least ten times. The read falls 3 residues short of the CDR3 end, and the missing part is taken from the germline J gene. The V and J genes are TRBV7-3 and TRBJ2-3; no firm D call. CDR3 size: 14 residues. Germline V CDR1 and CDR2: SGHTA, FQGTGA. Trimming took off 5 bases at V and 1 base at J, with 10 bases between the two ends. CDR3 loop: CASSIAAGTDTQYF. The sequenced part of the CDR3 DNA is TGTGCCAGCAGCATCGCTGCGGGCACAGATACG. The whole variable domain, filled in from reference TRBV7-3 and TRBJ2-3, reads GAGVSQTPSNKVTEKGKYVELRCDPISGHTALYWYRQSLGQGPEFLIYFQGTGAADDSGLPNDRFFAVRPEGSVSTLKIQRTERGDSAVYLCASSIAAGTDTQYFGPGTRLTVL.

This clone was seen at least ten times. The missing CDR3 end, 3 residues past where the read stops, is filled in from the germline J gene. The J gene is TRBJ2-5, the V gene TRBV20-1, with TRBD2 identical over 9 bases. The CDR3 contains 15 residues. Germline V CDR1 and CDR2: DFQATT, SNEGSKA (reference sequence). Unmatched junction bases numbered 13, after V lost 6 bases and J lost 5 bases. The CDR3 protein is CSARRLAGKGETQYF. Partial CDR3 DNA: TGCAGTGCAAGAAGGCTAGCGGGAAAGGGGGAGACC.

This clone came up many times. The read gets to within 3 residues of the CDR3 end, and the germline J gene fills in the rest. This specimen includes other DNA sequences encoding the same CDR3. V is TRBV20-1 and J is TRBJ1-6; 8 positions match TRBD1. V was clipped by 4 bases and J by 6 bases; unmatched bases: 8. This CDR3 comprises 15 residues. Germline V gene lookup returns CDR1 DFQATT and CDR2 SNEGSKA (reference sequence). CDR3 bases read: TGCAGTGCTATTCGGGACAGGTCTTCTAATTCACCC. Its protein product is CSAIRDRSSNSP. The CDR3, in full, reads CSAIRDRSSNSPLHF.

This clone has a count of ten or more. With the read ending 3 residues before the CDR3 end, the germline J gene is used to fill in that end. This sequence joins TRBV2 and TRBJ1-5; 8 nucleotides line up with TRBD1. This CDR3 is 13 amino acids long. From germline, CDR1 is SNHLY and CDR2 FYNNEI. The J segment lost 5 bases and the V segment lost 6 bases, leaving 3 bases of the junction unmatched. CDR3 in amino acids: CASSNRGDQPQHF. CDR3 bases read: TGTGCCAGCAGCAACAGGGGGGATCAGCCC. Full variable domain (outside the CDR3, taken from reference TRBV2 and TRBJ1-5): EPEVTQTPSHQVTQMGQEVILRCVPISNHLYFYWYRQILGQKVEFLVSFYNNEISEKSEIFDDQFSVERPDGSNFTLKIRSTKLEDSAMYFCASSNRGDQPQHFGDGTRLSIL.

This clone was detected many times. The CDR3 is cut off 3 residues early in the read; its end comes from the germline J gene. V gene TRBV19 combines with J gene TRBJ1-4; weak D call: TRBD1 (6 bases). Trimming removed 6 bases from V and 6 bases from J, with 14 bases in between. This CDR3 region has 14 residues. Germline V gene data show CDR1 as LNHDA and CDR2 as SQIVND (reference sequence). The CDR3: CASSRTEFDEKLFF. The CDR3 bases that were read are TGTGCCAGTAGCAGGACAGAGTTCGATGAAAAA.

A remark on this clone: The CDR3 end lies 3 residues beyond the end of the read and is filled in from the germline J gene. The V gene is TRBV6-4, the J gene TRBJ1-1, with D perhaps matching TRBD1 (5 bases). V was cut by 5 bases and J by 3 bases, with 10 bases left in between. Germline V lookup: CDR1 MRHNA, CDR2 SNTAGT. The CDR3 runs 13 residues. The sequenced part of the CDR3 DNA is TGTGCCAGCAGTAAGGAAGGGGACACTGAA. Encoded protein: CASSKEGDTE. The CDR3 as a whole reads CASSKEGDTEAFF.

In this sample, this clone turned up a few times. The DNA ends 3 residues before the CDR3 does, and the rest of the CDR3 is filled in from the germline J gene. This sequence joins TRBV19 and TRBJ2-7; possibly TRBD2 for D (6 bases). V dropped 8 bases and J dropped 6 bases, with 11 bases sitting between them. CDR1 and CDR2 from the germline V gene are LNHDA and SQIVND (reference sequence). The CDR3 is 11 amino acids. Here the CDR3 reads CASSAGGEQYF. The DNA read from the CDR3 is TGTGCCAGTTCGGCCGGGGGCGAG.

The sample holds many counts of this clone. The read halts 3 residues ahead of the CDR3 end, with the missing end drawn from the germline J gene. The chain carries TRBV5-6 and TRBJ1-2, with 9 nucleotides matching TRBD1. Germline V gene lookup returns CDR1 SGHDT and CDR2 YYEEEE. The CDR3 has 15 amino acids. V trimming: 4 bases; J trimming: 3 bases; junction bases outside the gene matches: 7. Here the CDR3 reads CASSETGGWDYGYTF. Incomplete CDR3 DNA: TGTGCCAGCAGCGAGACAGGGGGATGGGACTATGGC.

This clone was counted ten times or more. The CDR3 spells CSARDLAGQETYEQYF. CDR3 DNA (partial): TGCAGTGCTAGAGACCTCGCGGGACAGGAAACCTACGAG. The chain couples TRBV20-1 to TRBJ2-7; 8 bases align to TRBD1. Read data end 3 residues before the CDR3 end; the end is taken from the germline J gene. V lost 0 bases to trimming and J lost 2 bases; unmatched junction nucleotides: 9. This CDR3 region has 16 residues. Germline loops: CDR1 DFQATT, CDR2 SNEGSKA (reference sequence).

This clone has ten or more counts. The read gets to within 3 residues of the CDR3 end, and the germline J gene fills in the rest. The chain employs TRBV19 and TRBJ2-1; D may be TRBD1 (5 bases). V lost 6 bases and J 6 bases, leaving 15 bases between the germline ends. There are 14 residues in the CDR3. Germline V gene sequence: CDR1 LNHDA, CDR2 SQIVND (reference sequence). The sequenced CDR3 bases are TGTGCCAGTAGCATCATAGGGGCTGGCAATGAG. It is translated as CASSIIGAGNE. The complete CDR3 protein is CASSIIGAGNEQFF.

This clone was observed at least ten times. The DNA ends 3 residues before the CDR3 does, and the rest of the CDR3 is filled in from the germline J gene. The chain couples TRBV7-9 to TRBJ1-1, with 9 bases aligning to TRBD1. V lost 4 bases, J lost 7 bases, and 4 bases stayed unmatched. The CDR3 is made up of 13 amino acids. Germline CDR1 is SEHNR and CDR2 is FQNEAQ (reference sequence). The CDR3 sequence: CASSSDRGGEAFF. The part of the CDR3 DNA that was read is TGTGCCAGCAGCTCTGACAGGGGGGGTGAA.